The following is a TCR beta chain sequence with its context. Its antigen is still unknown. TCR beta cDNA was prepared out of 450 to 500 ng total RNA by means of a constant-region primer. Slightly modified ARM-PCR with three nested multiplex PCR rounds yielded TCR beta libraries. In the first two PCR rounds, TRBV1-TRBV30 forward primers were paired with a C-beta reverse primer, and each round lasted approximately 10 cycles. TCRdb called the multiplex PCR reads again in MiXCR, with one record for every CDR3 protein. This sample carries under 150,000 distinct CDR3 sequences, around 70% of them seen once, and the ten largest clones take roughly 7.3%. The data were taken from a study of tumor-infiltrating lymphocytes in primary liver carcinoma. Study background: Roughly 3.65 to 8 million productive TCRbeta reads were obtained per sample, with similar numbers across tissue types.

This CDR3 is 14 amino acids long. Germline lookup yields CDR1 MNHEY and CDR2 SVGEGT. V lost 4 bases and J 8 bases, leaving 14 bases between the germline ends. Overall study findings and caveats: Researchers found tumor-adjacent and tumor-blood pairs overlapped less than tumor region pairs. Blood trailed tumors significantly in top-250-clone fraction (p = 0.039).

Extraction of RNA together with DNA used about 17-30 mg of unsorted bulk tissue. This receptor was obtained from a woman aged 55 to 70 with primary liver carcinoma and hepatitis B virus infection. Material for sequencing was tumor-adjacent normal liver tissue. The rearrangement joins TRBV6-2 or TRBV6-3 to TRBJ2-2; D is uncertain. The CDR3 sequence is CASSFGPSTGELFF. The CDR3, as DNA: TGTGCCAGCAGTTTTGGCCCCAGCACAGGGGAGCTGTTTTTT.